Sequencing of this T cell receptor beta chain was carried out in a study of CD8 T cells in Susac syndrome. V gave up 5 bases and J gave up 12 bases, with 17 bases separating them. The CDR3 length is 13 residues. The germline V gene encodes CDR1 SEHNR and CDR2 FQNEAQ (reference sequence). RNA amounts of roughly 0.5 to 1 ug underwent reverse transcription with random hexamers. TCRdb analysed the immunoSEQ multiplex PCR reads with MiXCR anew, one entry per CDR3 protein. The sample includes about 430,000 distinct CDR3 sequences, approximately 89% of them seen just once. From blood CD8+ and CD4+ T cells, the TCR beta chain was sequenced.

The sequence came from a human donor with multiple sclerosis. The chain recombines TRBV7-9 with TRBJ1-5; possibly TRBD1 for D (6 bases). The sample comprised CD8+ T cells from PBMCs. CDR3 DNA sequence: TGTGCCAGCAGCCCCCCCACAGGGTGGCTCCAGCATTTT. This codes for CASSPPTGWLQHF. Variable domain in full (rest from reference TRBV7-9 and TRBJ1-5): DTGVSQNPRHKITKRGQNVTFRCDPISEHNRLYWYRQTLGQGPEFLTYFQNEAQLEKSRLLSDRFSAERPKGSFSTLEIQRTEQGDSAMYLCASSPPTGWLQHFGDGTRLSIL.